This T cell receptor beta chain derives from a study of cytotoxic CD8 clonotypes in ibrutinib-treated CLL. Study summary: Researchers reported ten to twelve relapsed/refractory and some 14 treatment-naive patients, around 17 of them IGHV unmutated.

With 2 bases clipped from V and 5 bases from J, the junction kept 2 bases outside the gene matches. From germline, CDR1 is SGHNT and CDR2 YENEEA. The CDR3 totals 14 residues. Cryopreserved PBMCs supplied about 2 micrograms of genomic DNA for TCR beta libraries. TCRdb keeps only in-frame clones here, not all; method: immunoSEQ multiplex PCR. The sample has about 70,000 clones, 90% seen once. The V gene is TRBV11-3, the J gene TRBJ2-2; TRBD1 aligns across 7 bases. The sequences come from PBMCs, collected after 12 months of ibrutinib treatment. The sequence derives from a human donor with chronic lymphocytic leukemia. CDR3 residues: CASSLQGVTGELFF. CDR3 DNA: TGTGCCAGCAGCTTACAGGGGGTGACCGGGGAGCTGTTTTTT.